The clone carrying this T cell receptor (beta chain) was counted at least ten times. Its antigen is not identified. The junction does not match germline at one end; this may be a read error. TCRbeta library preparation incorporated unique molecular identifiers. TCRdb reprocessed the PCR reads with MiXCR, giving one entry per CDR3 protein. Here the sample spans around 120,000 distinct CDR3 sequences, about 23% being singletons. This sample was included in a study of T-cell reconstitution after alpha-beta-depleted transplantation in children. The CDR3 has 12 amino acids. Germline assignment: CDR1 SNHLY and CDR2 FYNNEI. The study's findings and limits: About two months after transplant, alpha-beta T cells reportedly came from several hundred expanded graft clones. One year post-transplant, T-cell counts and diversity were largely derived from T cells produced anew. Day-60 TCRbeta diversity that was high in some patients was derived from surviving recipient T cells and thymic progenitors.

The material was PBMCs, mostly from graft donor cells, obtained 180 days after TCRalphabeta/CD19-depleted stem cell transplant. The genes are TRBV2 and TRBJ2-1, with a weak D call TRBD2 (6 bases). The receptor comes from a male patient between 2 and 10 years old who had a stem cell transplant for chronic granulomatous disease, so the T cells may come from the graft donor. CDR3 residues: CTWGDSYNEQFF. The CDR3 nucleotides are TGCACGTGGGGGGACTCCTACAATGAGCAGTTCTTC.